The 17 T cell receptor beta chains below come from one sample, sequenced in a study of shared clonotypes between healthy human individuals. Only in-frame clones appear in the TCRdb table, and some are missing; sequencing was by immunoSEQ multiplex PCR. The sample records fewer than 1.4 million clones, 75% to 85% being singletons. The sample consisted of memory CD4+ T cells from PBMCs. Subset here: CD45RA-negative fraction. The source of these receptors is a young man in good health. Some clones in this sample may be carry-over from other donors' samples.

CDR3 nucleotide sequence: TGTGCCAGCTCCTTAGGGGGTGAGCAGTTCTTC. The encoded protein is CASSLGGEQFF. The chain has TRBV18 and TRBJ2-1; tentative D call: TRBD1 (6 bases). This CDR3 has 11 amino acids. Germline CDR1 is KGHSH and CDR2 is LQKENI. V was trimmed by 6 bases and J by 9 bases, leaving 9 bases between them.

V is TRBV28 and J is TRBJ1-3; D gene unclear. V was shortened by 3 bases and J by 0 bases, with 9 bases between the two germline ends. The CDR3 is 15 amino acids. Germline V gene data show CDR1 as MDHEN and CDR2 as SYDVKM. The CDR3 protein is CASSFDPRSGNTIYF. The DNA for the CDR3 is TGTGCCAGCAGTTTCGACCCGCGCTCTGGAAACACCATATATTTT. The full variable domain, with the rest looked up from reference TRBV28 and TRBJ1-3, is DVKVTQSSRYLVKRTGEKVFLECVQDMDHENMFWYRQDPGLGLRLIYFSYDVKMKEKGDIPEGYSVSREKKERFSLILESASTNQTSMYLCASSFDPRSGNTIYFGEGSWLTVV.

The chain has TRBV27 and TRBJ1-2; TRBD1 might be the D (6 bases). CDR1 MNHEY and CDR2 SMNVEV come from the germline V gene (reference sequence). CDR3 length equals 15 residues. Trimming removed 2 bases from V and 5 bases from J, with 15 bases in between. DNA for the CDR3: TGTGCCAGCAGTTTAAAAATGAGGGGGGCGTATGGCTACACCTTC. Its protein is CASSLKMRGAYGYTF.

The chain recombines TRBV29-1 with TRBJ2-7; tentatively, D is TRBD2 (6 bases). In germline, CDR1 is SQVTM, CDR2 ANQGSEA. The germline V and J ends were trimmed by 4 bases and 7 bases, with 11 bases remaining between them. The CDR3 has 11 amino acids. CDR3 coding DNA: TGCAGCGTTGGGAGGGTGGGGGAGCAGTACTTC. It encodes CSVGRVGEQYF.

The chain combines TRBV16 with TRBJ1-2; D remains ambiguous. Germline loops: CDR1 KGHSY, CDR2 FQNENV. Deletions cut 4 bases from V and 7 bases from J, with 19 bases between. This CDR3 region has 15 residues. For the CDR3, the DNA is TGTGCCAGCAGCCCAACAAGCAAAAGTATAGGTGGCTACACCTTC. Translated: CASSPTSKSIGGYTF.

The genes are TRBV28 and TRBJ2-6; unclear D gene. The V gene lost 3 bases and the J gene lost 4 bases, with 16 bases spanning the gap. CDR3 size: 17 residues. Germline V gives CDR1 MDHEN, CDR2 SYDVKM. DNA of the CDR3: TGTGCCAGCAGTTTTTCAGGATTCTTAACGGGGGCCAACGTCCTGACTTTC. Translation gives CASSFSGFLTGANVLTF.

The DNA of the CDR3 is TGTGCCAGCAGAGCAGCCTTTCAAGAGACCCAGTACTTC. Translation gives CASRAAFQETQYF. The chain recombines TRBV6-5 with TRBJ2-5; D gene uncertain. The V and J ends lost 6 bases and 2 bases respectively, with 10 bases between them. The germline CDR1 and CDR2 sequences are MNHEY and SVGAGI. The CDR3 loop spans 13 amino acids.

The V gene is TRBV7-9, the J gene TRBJ2-3; 8 positions agree with TRBD2. This CDR3 has 14 amino acids. V trimming: 7 bases; J trimming: 2 bases; junction bases outside the gene matches: 5. Germline assignment: CDR1 SEHNR and CDR2 FQNEAQ (reference sequence). The CDR3 DNA follows: TGTGCCAGCAACCTCGGGAGGGCCACAGATACGCAGTATTTT. Translation gives CASNLGRATDTQYF.

The chain joins TRBV5-1 to TRBJ1-5, with unresolved D. The V and J ends lost 5 bases and 3 bases respectively, with 15 bases between them. Germline V lookup: CDR1 SGHRS, CDR2 YFSETQ. The CDR3 is made up of 15 amino acids. The CDR3 DNA follows: TGCGCCAGCAGGTTACCGGGTACTTTCAATCAGCCCCAGCATTTT. Its protein product is CASRLPGTFNQPQHF.

V and J are TRBV28 and TRBJ2-2; TRBD2 matches at 8 bases. Looked up from germline, CDR1 is MDHEN and CDR2 is SYDVKM. The CDR3 has 16 amino acids. The V gene end was trimmed by 2 bases and the J gene end by 8 bases; junction bases not matched to a gene: 10. As DNA, the CDR3 is TGTGCCAGCAGTTTAAGGCCCACCGGGGGGGAAGGGGAGCTGTTTTTT. It codes for CASSLRPTGGEGELFF.

This clone was counted once. J is TRBJ2-7 and V is TRBV5-6; 8 bases are shared with TRBD1. Germline loops: CDR1 SGHDT, CDR2 YYEEEE. This CDR3 has 11 amino acids. Losses at the gene ends were 5 bases for V and 9 bases for J; bases not matched to a gene: 4. CDR3 loop: CASSQQGGQYF. The CDR3 DNA reads TGTGCCAGCAGTCAACAGGGGGGGCAGTACTTC. The variable domain in full, completed from reference TRBV5-6 and TRBJ2-7, reads DAGVTQSPTHLIKTRGQQVTLRCSPKSGHDTVSWYQQALGQGPQFIFQYYEEEERQRGNFPDRFSGHQFPNYSSELNVNALLLGDSALYLCASSQQGGQYFGPGTRLTVT.

V is TRBV6-5 and J is TRBJ1-3; D remains unclear. Trimming removed 6 bases from V and 0 bases from J, with 12 bases in between. In germline, CDR1 is MNHEY, CDR2 SVGAGI. This CDR3 region has 15 residues. CDR3 nucleotide sequence: TGTGCCAGCAGAAGATCAGAGCGCTCTGGAAACACCATATATTTT. The encoded protein is CASRRSERSGNTIYF.

This clone appeared a few times. The chain carries TRBV5-4 and TRBJ2-1; TRBD2 is a possible D gene (7 bases). This CDR3 has 16 amino acids. Germline CDR1 SGHNT, CDR2 YYREEE (reference sequence). V was clipped by 3 bases and J by 0 bases, with 13 bases between them. Here the CDR3 reads CASSWGGGSSYNEQFF. In DNA form, the CDR3 reads TGTGCCAGCAGCTGGGGAGGGGGGAGCTCCTACAATGAGCAGTTCTTC.

As to this clone: The same CDR3 also results from other DNA sequences found in this sample. This chain joins TRBV5-1 and TRBJ2-7, with TRBD2 as a possible D gene (5 bases). Per germline, CDR1 SGHRS and CDR2 YFSETQ. V lost 0 bases to trimming and J lost 0 bases, with 10 bases between them. There are 15 residues in the CDR3. CDR3 in amino acids: CASSLVVAGSYEQYF. The CDR3 coding sequence is TGCGCCAGCAGCTTGGTTGTCGCGGGCTCCTACGAGCAGTACTTC. The full variable domain, its missing parts supplied by reference TRBV5-1 and TRBJ2-7, is KAGVTQTPRYLIKTRGQQVTLSCSPISGHRSVSWYQQTPGQGLQFLFEYFSETQRNKGNFPGRFSGRQFSNSRSEMNVSTLELGDSALYLCASSLVVAGSYEQYFGPGTRLTVT.

J is TRBJ2-3 and V is TRBV7-2, with D perhaps TRBD1 (5 bases). The CDR3 loop spans 14 amino acids. V lost 5 bases, J lost 4 bases, and 13 bases lay in between. Germline values: CDR1 SGHTA, CDR2 FQGNSA. As DNA, the CDR3 is TGTGCCAGCAGCCGCGGTACAGGCCCAGATACGCAGTATTTT. Protein sequence: CASSRGTGPDTQYF.

This clone has a single count. V and J are TRBV14 and TRBJ2-1; 7 bases map to TRBD2. CDR3 length: 13 amino acids. After removal of 3 bases from V and 10 bases from J, the junction contained 6 bases not matched to a gene. Germline lookup yields CDR1 SGHDN and CDR2 FVKESK. CDR3 protein: CASSQGLRGEQFF. CDR3 DNA: TGTGCCAGCAGCCAGGGACTGCGGGGGGAGCAGTTCTTC.

The V call is TRBV7-8, the J call TRBJ2-1; TRBD1 matches 10 bases. V was clipped by 0 bases and J by 6 bases; unmatched bases: 8. Germline values: CDR1 SGHVS, CDR2 FQNEAQ. The CDR3 contains 17 residues. The DNA of the CDR3 is TGTGCCAGCAGCTTAGCGGGGACAGGGGACCGACTCAATGAGCAGTTCTTC. Protein sequence: CASSLAGTGDRLNEQFF.